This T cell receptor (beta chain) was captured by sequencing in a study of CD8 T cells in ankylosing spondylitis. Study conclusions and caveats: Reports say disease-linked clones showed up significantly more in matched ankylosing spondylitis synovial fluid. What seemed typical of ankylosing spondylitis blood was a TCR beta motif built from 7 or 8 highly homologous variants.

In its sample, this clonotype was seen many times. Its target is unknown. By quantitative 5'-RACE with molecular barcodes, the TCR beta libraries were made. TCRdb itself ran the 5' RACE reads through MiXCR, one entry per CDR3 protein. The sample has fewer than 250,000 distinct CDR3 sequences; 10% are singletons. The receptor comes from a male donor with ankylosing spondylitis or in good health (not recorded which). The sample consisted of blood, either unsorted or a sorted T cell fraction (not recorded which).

For the CDR3, the DNA is TGCGCCAGCAGCTTGGAGGCTAGCGAATATAAAGAGACCCAGTACTTC. It specifies CASSLEASEYKETQYF. The V gene is TRBV5-1, the J gene TRBJ2-5; D perhaps matches TRBD2 (6 bases). Trimming shortened V by 0 bases and J by 3 bases, and 15 bases separated the two germline ends. Germline V gene data show CDR1 as SGHRS and CDR2 as YFSETQ. This CDR3 comprises 16 residues.